Below, one TCR beta chain is given with its context. Its antigen is not known. A much larger clone lies a single base off, so this may be a read error. As every portion of the isolated RNA was reverse transcribed, the sequencing read expressed TCRB transcripts. Produced via immunoSEQ multiplex PCR; TCRdb's table is partial and in-frame only. The table records some 360,000 clones, around 9.6% of them present only once. These data come from a study of beta chain features in type 1 diabetes. Background on the study: Cell yields, gender and age were similar in healthy donors and patients.

Whole-study results and caveats: A moderate, significant TCRB CDR3 shortening appeared in type 1 diabetes across four CD4+ subsets.

Trimming removed 5 bases from V and 0 bases from J; junction bases left unmatched: 3. The CDR3 spans 14 residues. The germline CDR1 and CDR2 sequences are LGHNA and YNFKEQ. V gene TRBV4-2 combines with J gene TRBJ1-1; TRBD1 aligns across 7 bases. This clonotype was obtained from a man aged 25-45 years with type 1 diabetes. The sample taken for sequencing was central memory CD4+ T cells from blood. The CDR3 DNA sequence: TGTGCCAGCAGCTCGGGACAGATGAACACTGAAGCTTTCTTT. Residues: CASSSGQMNTEAFF.